A selection of T cell receptor beta chains follows, all from one sample in a study of T-cell reconstitution after alpha-beta-depleted transplantation in children. TCRdb processed the PCR reads anew with MiXCR; each CDR3 protein has one entry. This sample has about 580,000 distinct CDR3 sequences; 20% to 25% occur once, and the top ten carry 13% to 15%. Sequenced here: PBMCs, mostly from graft donor cells, sampled 360 days after TCRalphabeta/CD19-depleted stem cell transplant. These receptor sequences come from a boy under two years old who had a stem cell transplant for acute myeloid leukemia, so the T cells may come from the graft donor. The CDR3 runs from the conserved cysteine through the conserved F or W. D genes are given only for firm matches. Clone size is given for some rows only: seen once, a few or many times, or a class if the clone is expanded.

D gene	V gene	clone size	J gene	CDR3 DNA	CDR3 protein
TRBD1	TRBV7-9	few	TRBJ2-7	TGTGCCAGCAGCTTCGGGACAGTCGAGCAGTACTTC	CASSFGTVEQYF
.	TRBV15	.	TRBJ1-4	TGTGCCACCAGCAGAGATTTATTCGGGGCAACTAATGAAAAACTGTTTTTT	CATSRDLFGATNEKLFF
TRBD2	TRBV15	few	TRBJ2-1	TGTGCCACCAGCACAGGACCGGGACTAGCGGACAATGAGCAGTTCTTC	CATSTGPGLADNEQFF
.	TRBV11-2	.	TRBJ2-2	TGTGCCAGCAGCTTAGATCCACAGGGGACTACTGTTATCGGGGAGCTGTTTTTT	CASSLDPQGTTVIGELFF
.	TRBV7-2	many	TRBJ2-3	TGTGCCAGCAGTTCTGGCCTGGGTAGGCGCACAGATACGCAGTATTTT	CASSSGLGRRTDTQYF
.	TRBV6-5	many	TRBJ2-3	TGTGCCAGCAGTACCTCGTGGGGCACAGATACGCAGTATTTT	CASSTSWGTDTQYF
.	TRBV7-6	many	TRBJ2-2	TGTGCCAGCAGCCAGGGACGAGGCGGGGAGCTGTTTTTT	CASSQGRGGELFF
.	TRBV7-2	many	TRBJ2-2	TGTGCCAGCAGCTTAAGAAATTCCGGGGAGCTGTTTTTT	CASSLRNSGELFF
.	TRBV6-1	few	TRBJ1-4	TGTGCCAGCGCTGGGGAGGGGCAAGATGAAAAACTGTTTTTT	CASAGEGQDEKLFF
TRBD1	TRBV2	.	TRBJ2-3	TGTGCCAGCAGTGTCTCAAGGGGGCAATTCACAGATACGCAGTATTTT	CASSVSRGQFTDTQYF
TRBD1	TRBV12-3/TRBV12-4	many	TRBJ2-1	TGTGCCAGCAGCCCTTCCCTGACAGGGTCAGGGTACAATGAGCAGTTCTTC	CASSPSLTGSGYNEQFF
.	TRBV20-1	.	TRBJ2-7	TGCAGTGTTCCTTTTCCTCAGGGTTTCGAGCAGTACTTC	CSVPFPQGFEQYF
.	TRBV20-1	.	TRBJ2-2	TGCAGTGCTGTGGCGGGCGGGGAGCTGTTTTTT	CSAVAGGELFF
TRBD2	TRBV20-1	.	TRBJ2-2	TGCAGTGCGACTAGCGGGGTTCTCGCCGGGGAGCTGTTTTTT	CSATSGVLAGELFF
.	TRBV20-1	many	TRBJ2-5	TGCAGTGGTGAAACCCTCCGGGACGTATCCCAAGAGACCCAGTACTTC	CSGETLRDVSQETQYF
.	TRBV28	.	TRBJ2-3	TGTGCCAGCAGTCAACCGCATGAGCGCGCAACGCAGTATTTT	CASSQPHERATQYF
TRBD2	TRBV5-1	many	TRBJ2-1	TGCGCCAGCGGACTTAGCGGGGGGTTCCTCTCCACCTACAATGAGCAGTTCTTC	CASGLSGGFLSTYNEQFF
TRBD1	TRBV6-1	.	TRBJ1-6	TGTGCCAGCAGTCGGGACAGGGCGTCTTATTCACCCCTCCACTTT	CASSRDRASYSPLHF
.	TRBV6-1	.	TRBJ1-3	TGTGCCAGCACTACGGACAGAAGCAAGGGAAACACCATATATTTT	CASTTDRSKGNTIYF
.	TRBV7-9	.	TRBJ2-2	TGTGCCAGCAGCACCAGCAGGATCACCGGGGAGCTGTTTTTT	CASSTSRITGELFF
TRBD1	TRBV12-3/TRBV12-4	.	TRBJ2-3	TGTGCCAGCATGTCGGGACAGGGGGTCGGAGATACGCAGTATTTT	CASMSGQGVGDTQYF
TRBD1	TRBV6-5	many	TRBJ1-3	TGTGCCAGCAGTCCCTCGGACAGGGTCCGCACCATATATTTT	CASSPSDRVRTIYF
.	TRBV20-1	few	TRBJ2-2	TGCAGTGCTAGAAGGCTGGGCGTGTTCTCAGGGAATACCGGGGAGCTGTTTTTT	CSARRLGVFSGNTGELFF
TRBD1	TRBV20-1	many	TRBJ2-5	TGCAGTGCAACCCCCGGGACAGGGGTAGAGACCCAGTACTTC	CSATPGTGVETQYF
TRBD1	TRBV20-1	.	TRBJ2-6	TGCAGTGCTGCAACAGGGGCTGGGGCCAACGTCCTGACTTTC	CSAATGAGANVLTF
.	TRBV7-2	.	TRBJ2-1	TGTGCCAGCAGCTTAATGATAACCAATGAGCAGTTCTTC	CASSLMITNEQFF
TRBD1	TRBV12-3/TRBV12-4	.	TRBJ2-1	TGTGCCAGCAGTTTAGGATGGAGGGCAGGGGGCGATGAGCAGTTCTTC	CASSLGWRAGGDEQFF
.	TRBV29-1	many	TRBJ2-3	TGCAGCGTTGAAACGGGGGGCACAGATACGCAGTATTTT	CSVETGGTDTQYF
TRBD1	TRBV5-5	.	TRBJ1-2	TGTGCCAGCAGCTCACGACAGGGGGAGGTTGGCTACACCTTC	CASSSRQGEVGYTF
.	TRBV7-2	many	TRBJ1-2	TGTGCCAGCAGCCGACTCAGGTCGGGTGGCTACACCTTC	CASSRLRSGGYTF
.	TRBV5-5	many	TRBJ2-1	TGTGCCAGCAGCGTAGGGGTCAATGAGCAGTTCTTC	CASSVGVNEQFF
.	TRBV6-1	.	TRBJ1-6	TGTGCCAGCAGTCCCGATTTCGGCAGACATAATTCACCCCTCCACTTT	CASSPDFGRHNSPLHF
.	TRBV5-6	.	TRBJ2-1	TGTGCCAGCAGCCCCTACCGGGACTCGCGACTGGTTGAGCAGTTCTTC	CASSPYRDSRLVEQFF
TRBD2	TRBV5-6	.	TRBJ2-3	TGTGCCAGCAGCCCTAAACTAGCGGCCGCCTTCCCAGATACGCAGTATTTT	CASSPKLAAAFPDTQYF
.	TRBV6-5	.	TRBJ2-7	TGTGCCAGCAGTTCTTTGGGTGCCTACGAGCAGTACTTC	CASSSLGAYEQYF
TRBD2	TRBV2	many	TRBJ2-1	TGTGCCAGCTGCCCGGAGGGACTAGCGAACAATGAGCAGTTCTTC	CASCPEGLANNEQFF
TRBD2	TRBV6-5	many	TRBJ2-1	TGTGCCAGCAGTTACTCGATGGCTAGCGGGGGGTCGAATGAGCAGTTCTTC	CASSYSMASGGSNEQFF
.	TRBV13	many	TRBJ2-3	TGTGCCAGCAGCTTAGCGGGCACCCTCACAGATACGCAGTATTTT	CASSLAGTLTDTQYF
.	TRBV6-6	.	TRBJ2-1	TGTGCCAGCAGTTCCCAGGACTACAATGAGCAGTTCTTC	CASSSQDYNEQFF
TRBD1	TRBV4-2	.	TRBJ2-3	TGTGCCAGCAGCCGGAGGACAGGGGGCGATACGCAGTATTTT	CASSRRTGGDTQYF
.	TRBV12-3/TRBV12-4	many	TRBJ1-2	TGTGCCAGCAGTTTAGTTCGCTACGGGACATCTTACTATGGCTACACCTTC	CASSLVRYGTSYYGYTF
TRBD1	TRBV12-3/TRBV12-4	.	TRBJ1-2	TGTGCCAGCAGTCCTACCAGGGGGCGGCCCTATGGCTACACCTTC	CASSPTRGRPYGYTF
.	TRBV5-1	few	TRBJ2-3	TGCGCCAGCAGCTTGGTTATCAGGGATGCGGATACGCAGTATTTT	CASSLVIRDADTQYF
.	TRBV7-2	many	TRBJ2-5	TGTGCCAGCAGCTTAAGGGAGGACTCGTACCAAGAGACCCAGTACTTC	CASSLREDSYQETQYF
.	TRBV7-9	many	TRBJ2-1	TGTGCCAGCAGGCGGGACCTTGGCTCCTACAATGAGCAGTTCTTC	CASRRDLGSYNEQFF
.	TRBV6-6	.	TRBJ2-5	TGTGCCAGCAAAAAAGGGGAGACCCAGTACTTC	CASKKGETQYF
.	TRBV5-1	.	TRBJ2-2	TGCGCCAGCAGCTTGGCCCCCGGGACACCCTGGTCTGAGCTGTTTTTT	CASSLAPGTPWSELFF
.	TRBV29-1	many	TRBJ2-7	TGCAGCTCCCGGGGACCAGACTACGAGCAGTACTTC	CSSRGPDYEQYF
TRBD2	TRBV27	.	TRBJ2-5	TGTGCCAGCAGTTACTTAGCGGGGGGGGAAGAGACCCAGTACTTC	CASSYLAGGEETQYF
.	TRBV27	many	TRBJ2-3	TGTGCCAGCAGTGGACGGGGGCCCGGCTGGGATACGCAGTATTTT	CASSGRGPGWDTQYF
TRBD2	TRBV28	.	TRBJ2-5	TGTGCCAGCAGTTTAGGGGGACTAGTCGGGGAGACCCAGTACTTC	CASSLGGLVGETQYF
.	TRBV7-8	few	TRBJ1-2	TGTGCCAGCAGCTTAGGGGAAGGGCTTGGGGGCTACACCTTC	CASSLGEGLGGYTF
.	TRBV7-9	once	TRBJ2-1	TGTGCCAGCAGCTTACGCGGCGGCAACATTGAGCAGTTCTTC	CASSLRGGNIEQFF
TRBD2	TRBV6-1	.	TRBJ2-3	TGTGCCAGCAGCCAACTAGCGGGGTCCGGGGATACGCAGTATTTT	CASSQLAGSGDTQYF